These 8 T cell receptor beta chains originate from one sample sequenced in a study of glioma-infiltrating T cells after dendritic cell vaccination. Assay used: immunoSEQ multiplex PCR; TCRdb lists only in-frame clones, some missing. The sample contains fewer than 85,000 clones, 70% to 90% of which appear only once. This material consisted of blood, taken before dendritic cell vaccination. These receptors all stem from a human donor with glioblastoma.

V usage is TRBV7-2 and J usage is TRBJ1-2; D might be TRBD1 (6 bases). CDR1 SGHTA and CDR2 FQGNSA come from the germline V gene. V shed 2 bases and J shed 8 bases, with 21 bases lying between them. The CDR3 consists of 16 residues. CDR3 bases: TGTGCCAGCAGCTTACTCCCGGACAGCCTTACGCGGGGCTACACCTTC. Translated: CASSLLPDSLTRGYTF.

The chain employs TRBV27 and TRBJ1-5, with TRBD1 matching 12 bases. The CDR3 contains 16 residues. V lost 3 bases and J lost 3; bases outside the gene matches: 3. Germline loops: CDR1 MNHEY, CDR2 SMNVEV (reference sequence). CDR3 region: CASSFGTGGLNQPQHF. CDR3 bases: TGTGCCAGCAGTTTCGGGACAGGGGGCCTCAATCAGCCCCAGCATTTT.

The chain uses TRBV27 and TRBJ2-1, with D uncertain. Germline V CDR1 and CDR2: MNHEY, SMNVEV (reference sequence). The ends were cut back, 5 bases at V and 8 bases at J, with 7 bases in the middle. The length of the CDR3 is 11 residues. Here the CDR3 reads CASSRLDEQFF. DNA of the CDR3: TGTGCCAGCAGTCGGTTGGATGAGCAGTTCTTC.

This clone was picked up one time. The CDR3 sequence is CASSSAGETQYF. The DNA for the CDR3 is TGTGCCAGCAGTAGTGCCGGAGAGACCCAGTACTTC. The V and J genes are TRBV25-1 and TRBJ2-5, with D unclear. Trimming took off 5 bases at V and 4 bases at J, with 8 bases between the two ends. CDR1 MGHDK and CDR2 SYGVNS come from the germline V gene. CDR3 size: 12 residues. The full variable domain, completed using reference TRBV25-1 and TRBJ2-5, is EADIYQTPRYLVIGTGKKITLECSQTMGHDKMYWYQQDPGMELHLIHYSYGVNSTEKGDLSSESTVSRIRTEHFPLTLESARPSHTSQYLCASSSAGETQYFGPGTRLLVL.

The rearrangement links TRBV6-5 to TRBJ2-5; TRBD2 is a possible D gene (6 bases). The CDR3 length is 15 residues. Germline loops: CDR1 MNHEY, CDR2 SVGAGI. Trimming removed 8 bases at V and 2 bases at J, with 18 bases between. CDR3 sequence (DNA): TGTGCCAGCTGGGCGGCTAGCGTTAGTCAAGAGACCCAGTACTTC. Translated, it gives CASWAASVSQETQYF.

The chain links TRBV13 to TRBJ2-7; TRBD2 matches at 9 bases. CDR1 and CDR2 (germline): PRHDT, FYEKMQ (reference sequence). CDR3 length: 15 residues. The V segment lost 1 base and the J segment 2 bases; nucleotides outside the gene matches: 3. CDR3 residues: CASSLVGGRAYEQYF. CDR3 in DNA: TGTGCCAGCAGCTTAGTGGGCGGGAGGGCCTACGAGCAGTACTTC.

The V gene is TRBV27, the J gene TRBJ1-3; TRBD1 matches 7 bases. After removal of 5 bases from V and 4 bases from J, the junction contained 8 bases not matched to a gene. The CDR3 is 15 amino acids. Germline CDR1 reads MNHEY; CDR2 reads SMNVEV (reference sequence). The CDR3 reads CASSVTGARGNTIYF. CDR3 DNA sequence: TGTGCCAGCAGTGTTACAGGGGCAAGGGGAAACACCATATATTTT.

CDR3 sequence: CASSYRAYNEQFF. DNA for the CDR3: TGTGCCAGCAGTTACAGGGCATACAATGAGCAGTTCTTC. This chain uses TRBV2 with TRBJ2-1; weak D call: TRBD1 (6 bases). Per the germline V gene, CDR1 is SNHLY and CDR2 is FYNNEI. CDR3 length: 13 amino acids. Trimming shortened V by 5 bases and J by 4 bases, and 9 bases separated the two germline ends.